This TCR beta chain derives from a study of blood T cell repertoires in COVID-19. Before being deemed recovered, Cohort 3 donors had two negative PCRs, clearance, or symptom resolution. This table comes from immunoSEQ multiplex PCR, and its TCRdb copy is limited to in-frame clones, with some not included. The sample contains more than 300,000 clones, more than 70% of which appear only once. The V and J ends lost 1 base and 5 bases respectively, with 14 bases between them. The CDR3 extends over 15 amino acids. CDR1 and CDR2 from the germline V gene are SGHTA and FQGNSA. The specimen was PBMCs or T cells enriched from blood (not recorded which). This chain joins TRBV7-2 and TRBJ1-2; no firm D call. The clonotype was recovered from a woman aged 18-35 years who had recovered from COVID-19. CDR3 nucleotide sequence: TGTGCCAGCAGCTTAGTAGCTCCCTCTGGGTATGGCTACACCTTC. This sequence encodes CASSLVAPSGYGYTF.